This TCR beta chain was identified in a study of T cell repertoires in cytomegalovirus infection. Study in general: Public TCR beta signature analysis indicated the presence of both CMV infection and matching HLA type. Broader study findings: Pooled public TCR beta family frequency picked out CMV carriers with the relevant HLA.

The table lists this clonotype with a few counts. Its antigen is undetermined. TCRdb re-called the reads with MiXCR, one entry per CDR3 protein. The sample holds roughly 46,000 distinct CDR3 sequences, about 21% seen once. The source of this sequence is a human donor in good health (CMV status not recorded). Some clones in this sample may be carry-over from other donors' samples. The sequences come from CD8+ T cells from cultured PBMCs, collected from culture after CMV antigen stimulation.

The chain's CDR3 is CASSIPSAKNIQYF. The CDR3 DNA reads as TGTGCCAGTAGTATCCCTTCAGCCAAAAACATTCAGTACTTC. J is TRBJ2-4 and V is TRBV19; D remains ambiguous. This CDR3 comprises 14 residues. Trimming took 3 bases from V and 0 from J, leaving 6 bases between them. CDR1 and CDR2 from the germline V gene are LNHDA and SQIVND (reference sequence).